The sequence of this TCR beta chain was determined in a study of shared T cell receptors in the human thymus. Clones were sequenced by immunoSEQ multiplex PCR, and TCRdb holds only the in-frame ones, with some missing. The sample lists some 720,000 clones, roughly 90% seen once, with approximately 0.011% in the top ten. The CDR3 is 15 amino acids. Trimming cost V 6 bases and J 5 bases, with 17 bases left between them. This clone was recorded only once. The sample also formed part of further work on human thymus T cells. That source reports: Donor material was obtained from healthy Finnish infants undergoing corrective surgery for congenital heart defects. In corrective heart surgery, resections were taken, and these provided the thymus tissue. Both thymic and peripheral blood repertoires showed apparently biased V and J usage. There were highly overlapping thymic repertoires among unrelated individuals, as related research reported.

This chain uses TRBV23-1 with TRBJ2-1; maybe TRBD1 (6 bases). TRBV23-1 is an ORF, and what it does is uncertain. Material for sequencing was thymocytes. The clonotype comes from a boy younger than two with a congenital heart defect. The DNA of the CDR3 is TGCGCCAGCAGACCGCCGGGACAAACTAACAATGAGCAGTTCTTC. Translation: CASRPPGQTNNEQFF.